The sequence of this TCR beta chain was determined in a study of blood T cell repertoires in COVID-19. Study-wide context: Whether acute or convalescent, the COVID-19 samples came from the United States, Italy and Spain.

The CDR3 extends over 18 amino acids. The V gene's germline CDR1 is MNHEY and CDR2 SMNVEV (reference sequence). Trimming shortened V by 2 bases and J by 4 bases, and 23 bases separated the two germline ends. In the authors' methods: Counts of nucleated cells, estimated from reference gene primer amplification, were obtained. Generated by immunoSEQ multiplex PCR, the TCRdb table keeps only in-frame clones and is missing some. V, J and clone size reflect that table, while D and trimming were determined from the DNA. Of about 370,000 clones listed, roughly 90% were seen once; the top ten hold over 0.7%. Residents of over 20 US areas, aged roughly 18 to 89 years, made up the participants. Exposed enrollees had met someone with a PCR-confirmed or clinician-diagnosed COVID-19 case at some point within the 2 weeks before study entry.

This TCR was recovered from a woman aged 35 to 49 who had been exposed to COVID-19. The chain combines TRBV27 with TRBJ1-2, with a tentative D call TRBD1 (6 bases). Sequenced material: PBMCs or T cells enriched from blood (not recorded which). The CDR3 bases are TGTGCCAGCAGTTTAATCCGGACAGCCTCAATCTCTATCTATGGCTACACCTTC. Translating it yields CASSLIRTASISIYGYTF.